The rows below give T cell receptor beta chains drawn from one sample of a study of glioma-infiltrating T cells after dendritic cell vaccination. TCRdb's table, derived via immunoSEQ multiplex PCR, lists solely in-frame clones and lacks some. The sample consists of roughly 100,000 clones, nearly 90% of them appearing once. Material: blood, obtained after dendritic cell vaccination. The origin of the receptors is a human donor with glioblastoma. Both conserved end residues are part of each CDR3. The order of the fields is V gene, D gene, J gene, CDR3 length, clone size, CDR3 protein, CDR3 DNA. D genes are given only for firm matches. Not all rows give a size; the values are once, few, many and, for expanded clones, a class.

TRBV2,.,TRBJ1-1,13,few,CASSAERNTEAFF,TGTGCCAGCAGCGCTGAGAGGAACACTGAAGCTTTCTTT
TRBV7-2,TRBD2,TRBJ2-1,17,.,CASSLMPAGSSYNEQFF,TGTGCCAGCAGCTTAATGCCAGCGGGAAGCTCCTACAATGAGCAGTTCTTC
TRBV7-2,.,TRBJ1-1,15,.,CASSFVLQGNTEAFF,TGTGCCAGCAGCTTTGTGCTACAGGGGAACACTGAAGCTTTCTTT
TRBV2,.,TRBJ1-2,14,.,CASSGGWDSYGYTF,TGTGCCAGCAGCGGAGGGTGGGATTCCTATGGCTACACCTTC
TRBV14,.,TRBJ1-1,15,.,CASSQDWGGITEAFF,TGTGCCAGCAGCCAAGATTGGGGGGGAATCACTGAAGCTTTCTTT
TRBV5-1,TRBD2,TRBJ2-5,14,.,CASSTSGDQETQYF,TGCGCCAGCAGCACTAGCGGGGACCAAGAGACCCAGTACTTC
TRBV5-1,.,TRBJ2-2,16,.,CASSPTGQLNTGELFF,TGCGCCAGCAGCCCCACCGGACAGTTGAACACCGGGGAGCTGTTTTTT
TRBV7-8,TRBD1,TRBJ1-5,17,.,CASSSSGDRGRNQPQHF,TGTGCCAGCAGCTCTTCAGGGGACAGGGGTCGCAATCAGCCCCAGCATTTT
TRBV5-4,TRBD2,TRBJ2-2,16,.,CASSLALAGVVGELFF,TGTGCCAGCAGCTTGGCACTAGCGGGAGTTGTGGGGGAGCTGTTTTTT
TRBV7-3,TRBD1,TRBJ1-1,13,.,CASSHQGETEAFF,TGTGCCAGCAGCCATCAGGGGGAGACTGAAGCTTTCTTT
TRBV25-1,TRBD1,TRBJ2-7,12,.,CASSEDRGRQYF,TGTGCCAGCAGTGAGGACAGGGGGCGGCAGTACTTC